The 20 T cell receptor beta chains in this list originate from one sample, sequenced in a study of CD8+ T cells in alopecia areata. Treatment described: oral pan-JAK inhibitor, 5-10 mg twice daily. Extraction and reverse transcription of RNA yielded cDNA as the sequencing template. TCRdb keeps only in-frame clones here, not all; method: immunoSEQ multiplex PCR. The data contain 110,000 or so clones, less than 60% of them singletons. The sequencing used CD4+ T cells sorted from blood, collected at week 24, from a patient treated with tofacitinib. These receptors originate from a human donor with alopecia areata.

The rearrangement uses TRBV4-1 and TRBJ2-3, with TRBD2 matching 9 bases. CDR3 length equals 16 residues. CDR1 is MGHRA, CDR2 YSYEKL, per germline. V lost 0 bases to trimming and J lost 4 bases; unmatched junction nucleotides: 5. As DNA, the CDR3 is TGCGCCAGCAGCCAAGATCGAGCGGGGGGAGCAGATACGCAGTATTTT. As protein: CASSQDRAGGADTQYF.

This chain links TRBV5-6 with TRBJ1-4; perhaps TRBD1 as D (5 bases). The CDR3 sequence is 15 residues long. The ends were cut back, 2 bases at V and 8 bases at J, with 16 bases in the middle. The germline CDR1 and CDR2 sequences are SGHDT and YYEEEE. CDR3 sequence reads: CASSFRQPWEEKLFF. The CDR3 DNA follows: TGTGCCAGCAGCTTTAGACAGCCCTGGGAGGAAAAACTGTTTTTT. The variable domain in full, completed from reference TRBV5-6 and TRBJ1-4, reads DAGVTQSPTHLIKTRGQQVTLRCSPKSGHDTVSWYQQALGQGPQFIFQYYEEEERQRGNFPDRFSGHQFPNYSSELNVNALLLGDSALYLCASSFRQPWEEKLFFGSGTQLSVL.

DNA for the CDR3: TGCGCCAGCAGCTCGGGAAGGGGTCTGAGCTCCTACAATGAGCAGTTCTTC. Translated, it gives CASSSGRGLSSYNEQFF. This chain links TRBV5-1 with TRBJ2-1; tentatively, D is TRBD1 or TRBD2 (5 bases each). The germline gives CDR1 SGHRS, CDR2 YFSETQ. There are 17 residues in the CDR3. V shed 3 bases and J shed 0 bases, with 16 bases lying between them.

The chain recombines TRBV30 with TRBJ1-2; maybe TRBD1 (5 bases). Trimming took off 4 bases at V and 11 bases at J, with 20 bases between the two ends. The CDR3 length is 13 residues. CDR1 and CDR2 from the germline V gene are GTSNPN and SVGIG (reference sequence). CDR3 sequence: CAWTISWGTDYTF. The DNA for the CDR3 is TGTGCCTGGACCATCAGTTGGGGGACCGATTACACCTTC.

V gene TRBV27 combines with J gene TRBJ2-5; tentatively, D is TRBD2 (5 bases). The V gene's germline CDR1 is MNHEY and CDR2 SMNVEV (reference sequence). The CDR3 totals 16 residues. V lost 0 bases and J lost 2, with 13 bases in between. CDR3 amino acids: CASSLSHRSGQETQYF. The CDR3 DNA sequence: TGTGCCAGCAGTTTATCGCACCGGAGCGGACAAGAGACCCAGTACTTC.

Worth noting for this clone: Its ends do not fully match the called genes, so a read error is possible. The chain joins TRBV2 to TRBJ2-7; 9 nucleotides match TRBD1. CDR3 length: 11 amino acids. Germline CDR1 reads SNHLY; CDR2 reads FYNNEI. In nucleotides, the CDR3 is TGTGCCAGCAGTGAAGTGGGGACAGGGCACTTC. Translated, it gives CASSEVGTGHF.

The chain links TRBV5-1 to TRBJ1-1; D is ambiguous. The ends were cut back, 4 bases at V and 1 base at J, with 11 bases in the middle. In germline, CDR1 is SGHRS, CDR2 YFSETQ. The CDR3 runs to 14 residues. CDR3 nucleotides: TGCGCCAGCAGCGTGGCAGTCTCGAACACTGAAGCTTTCTTT. Protein sequence: CASSVAVSNTEAFF.

The chain links TRBV30 to TRBJ2-5; D not resolved. Trimming took 2 bases from V and 7 from J, leaving 8 bases between them. The CDR3 consists of 11 residues. Per germline, CDR1 GTSNPN and CDR2 SVGIG (reference sequence). CDR3 coding DNA: TGTGCCTGGAGTTCTGAATGGACCCAGTACTTC. This gives the protein CAWSSEWTQYF.

The chain couples TRBV7-9 to TRBJ1-1, with 8 positions matching TRBD1. After removal of 6 bases from V and 9 bases from J, the junction contained 6 bases not matched to a gene. The germline V gene has CDR1 SEHNR and CDR2 FQNEAQ (reference sequence). The CDR3 has 12 amino acids. This CDR3 is CASRMTGAKAFF. The DNA of the CDR3 is TGTGCCAGCAGGATGACAGGGGCTAAAGCTTTCTTT. Looking up the rest from reference TRBV7-9 and TRBJ1-1 gives the full variable domain: DTGVSQNPRHKITKRGQNVTFRCDPISEHNRLYWYRQTLGQGPEFLTYFQNEAQLEKSRLLSDRFSAERPKGSFSTLEIQRTEQGDSAMYLCASRMTGAKAFFGQGTRLTVV.

The chain joins TRBV6-4 to TRBJ2-1; D is perhaps TRBD2 (6 bases). V lost 5 bases, J lost 3 bases, and 8 bases lay in between. The CDR3 has 13 amino acids. Germline V lookup: CDR1 MRHNA, CDR2 SNTAGT. This CDR3 reads CASSRDFYNEQFF. CDR3 coding DNA: TGTGCCAGCAGTAGGGACTTCTACAATGAGCAGTTCTTC.

The CDR3 spells CSVAGTSALNEQFF. The DNA for the CDR3 is TGCAGCGTCGCCGGGACTAGCGCCCTCAATGAGCAGTTCTTC. The rearrangement links TRBV29-1 to TRBJ2-1; 10 bases align to TRBD2. Germline CDR1 SQVTM, CDR2 ANQGSEA. This CDR3 is 14 amino acids long. After removal of 6 bases from V and 6 bases from J, the junction contained 8 bases not matched to a gene.

This clone was counted only a few times. This sequence joins TRBV7-9 and TRBJ2-7; tentatively, D is TRBD1 or TRBD2 (6 bases each). V lost 5 bases and J lost 5, with 13 bases in between. The length of the CDR3 is 13 residues. Germline V gives CDR1 SEHNR, CDR2 FQNEAQ (reference sequence). In DNA, the CDR3 is TGTGCCAGCAGCGTCCACGGGGGCGACGAGCAGTACTTC. Translation: CASSVHGGDEQYF.

The chain carries TRBV18 and TRBJ2-2; D ambiguous. V was trimmed by 0 bases and J by 4 bases, leaving 9 bases between them. The germline V gene encodes CDR1 KGHSH and CDR2 LQKENI. This CDR3 is built from 15 residues. In nucleotides, the CDR3 is TGTGCCAGCTCACCACCGGGCCCGGGCACCGGGGAGCTGTTTTTT. Translated, it gives CASSPPGPGTGELFF.

This chain links TRBV4-3 with TRBJ1-1; D unclear. V gave up 1 base and J gave up 4 bases, with 16 bases separating them. Germline CDR1 is LGHNA and CDR2 is YSLEER. CDR3 size: 16 residues. The DNA for the CDR3 is TGCGCCAGCAGCCAAGGCGCGGATAGGATCCTCACTGAAGCTTTCTTT. Amino acid sequence: CASSQGADRILTEAFF.

The chain joins TRBV11-2 to TRBJ2-1; tentative D call: TRBD1 (6 bases). The CDR3 has 15 residues. V was pared by 5 bases and J by 0 bases, with 11 bases between. Germline assignment: CDR1 SGHAT and CDR2 FQNNGV. CDR3 bases: TGTGCCAGCAGCCAGGACAGTAGCTCCTACAATGAGCAGTTCTTC. Translated, it gives CASSQDSSSYNEQFF.

The chain has TRBV7-9 and TRBJ2-2; perhaps D is TRBD1 or TRBD2 (5 bases each). This CDR3 is built from 16 residues. Germline V CDR1 and CDR2: SEHNR, FQNEAQ (reference sequence). The V end was cut by 0 bases, the J end by 1 base, with 9 bases between. The CDR3 bases are TGTGCCAGCAGCTTAGCAGGGGCGGGGAACACCGGGGAGCTGTTTTTT. This codes for CASSLAGAGNTGELFF. The full variable domain, in which reference TRBV7-9 and TRBJ2-2 provide the parts outside the CDR3, is DTGVSQNPRHKITKRGQNVTFRCDPISEHNRLYWYRQTLGQGPEFLTYFQNEAQLEKSRLLSDRFSAERPKGSFSTLEIQRTEQGDSAMYLCASSLAGAGNTGELFFGEGSRLTVL.

The chain carries TRBV27 and TRBJ2-7, with D unresolved. The CDR3 loop spans 15 amino acids. Trimming removed 2 bases at V and 2 bases at J, with 13 bases between. Germline CDR1 MNHEY, CDR2 SMNVEV (reference sequence). The CDR3 DNA follows: TGTGCCAGCAGTTTAATGGCAGGCTATGCCTACGAGCAGTACTTC. Its protein is CASSLMAGYAYEQYF.

For the CDR3, the DNA is TGTGCCAGCAGCTCAAGTAGAGAAGCTTTCTTT. Translating gives CASSSSREAFF. The rearrangement joins TRBV7-9 to TRBJ1-1, with D unresolved. The CDR3 has 11 amino acids. Germline V CDR1 and CDR2: SEHNR, FQNEAQ (reference sequence). The V gene lost 4 bases and the J gene lost 8 bases, with 8 bases spanning the gap.

This clone was picked up a small number of times. The chain uses TRBV7-9 and TRBJ2-1; 8 bases line up with TRBD2. This CDR3 is 15 amino acids long. Germline V gene lookup returns CDR1 SEHNR and CDR2 FQNEAQ (reference sequence). Germline trimming cut 3 bases from V and 10 bases from J; bases unmatched to any gene: 11. CDR3 protein: CASSFEVQRGQEQFF. The CDR3 DNA sequence: TGTGCCAGCAGCTTCGAAGTCCAGCGGGGGCAGGAGCAGTTCTTC.

This clone was counted between two and nine times. The rearrangement links TRBV6-5 to TRBJ2-5, with D hard to call. This CDR3 is built from 15 residues. Trimming took off 5 bases at V and 5 bases at J, with 18 bases between the two ends. The germline V gene has CDR1 MNHEY and CDR2 SVGAGI. CDR3 sequence: CASSPLGSSRETQYF. CDR3 bases: TGTGCCAGCAGTCCCCTCGGGTCGAGCAGGGAGACCCAGTACTTC.